This T cell receptor (beta chain) is drawn from a study of OX40 agonist ivuxolimab in advanced cancers. Broadly, across the study: Ivuxolimab, which targeted the costimulatory receptor OX40 (CD134), was an agonistic, fully human IgG2 monoclonal antibody. Intravenous ivuxolimab was administered to patients every 2 weeks at six dose levels: 0.01, 0.1, 0.3, 1.5, 3 and 10 mg/kg. Of the approximately 54 patients in dose escalation, about 20 had hepatocellular carcinoma, about 15 had melanoma, 9 had renal cell carcinoma and 9 had head and neck cancer. A male proportion of nearly 85% and a mean age of about 60 years, ranging from 23 to 79, were recorded for the dose-escalation cohort. Prior anti-PD-1, anti-PD-L1 or anti-CTLA-4 therapy was permitted, and checkpoint inhibitors had been received by about 37% of dose-escalation patients. Partial responses occurred in three dose-escalation patients, of whom one had hepatocellular carcinoma and two had cutaneous melanoma. Peripheral TCRbeta sequencing was intended to test whether TCR sequence diversity was altered and clonal T-cell expansion was caused by ivuxolimab. The paper covers the monotherapy dose-escalation part of the phase I ivuxolimab trial, which included N of about 51 patients. Paper-wide results and their limitations: On average, CD8+ T cells showed more expanded clones than CD4+ T cells after ivuxolimab. In partial responders in the 0.1-3.0 mg/kg groups, normalized peripheral clonal expansion was found to be among the lowest, especially among CD8+ T cells. The antigen specificity of the peripheral T cells that underwent clonal expansion was not determined. Low levels of normalized T-cell clonal expansion were also seen in some patients who did not respond. At doses from 0.1 to 3.0 mg/kg, clonal expansion was seen in both CD4+ and CD8+ blood T cells between baseline and week 6.

Of note for this clone: Its antigen is currently not known. No base qualities exist here, and no much larger clone lies one base off it.

Patients with autoimmune disease history or receiving systemic immunosuppression were excluded from the trial. Peripheral blood for TCR sequencing was drawn from every dose cohort at baseline, at cycle 4 day 1 and at cycle 7 day 1. The samples were taken from a phase I, first-in-human, multicenter, open-label dose-escalation trial of ivuxolimab. Adults with locally advanced or metastatic melanoma, renal cell, hepatocellular, or head and neck squamous cell carcinoma were enrolled in the trial. Before TCR sequencing, CD4+ T cells and CD8+ T cells from peripheral blood were sorted into separate populations. Genomic DNA was extracted from sorted cells for sequencing of the TCRbeta CDR3 region. The immunoSEQ Assay was used to sequence the TCRbeta CDR3 regions. The table was pulled from immuneACCESS by TCRdb, which kept in-frame rearrangements only. Such tables lose some clones; where checked, under half of the loss comes from unresolved V genes, and the rest has no known cause. The sample profile shows under 200,000 clones; 90% to 95% of them were found once. Around 0.33% of the sample comes from the top ten.

This clonotype originated in an adult with an advanced solid tumor such as melanoma, head and neck, liver or kidney cancer. The sample here was CD4+ or CD8+ T cells sorted from blood, taken in a trial of the OX40 agonist ivuxolimab.

The sequenced DNA: TGTGCCAGCTCACCCGGGACAGGGGCTAGCAATCAGCCCCAGCATTTT. This yields the protein CASSPGTGASNQPQHF. The V and J segments used are TRBV18 and TRBJ1-5; 10 middle bases align to TRBD1. The CDR3 runs 16 amino acids, cysteine and phenylalanine included. The entry retains the CDR3 DNA only, 48 bases that are in frame from base 1. V is pruned by 3 bases and J by 0 bases, leaving 2 bases of the junction without a gene match. The CDR1 and CDR2 encoded by the germline V gene are KGHSH and LQKENI.